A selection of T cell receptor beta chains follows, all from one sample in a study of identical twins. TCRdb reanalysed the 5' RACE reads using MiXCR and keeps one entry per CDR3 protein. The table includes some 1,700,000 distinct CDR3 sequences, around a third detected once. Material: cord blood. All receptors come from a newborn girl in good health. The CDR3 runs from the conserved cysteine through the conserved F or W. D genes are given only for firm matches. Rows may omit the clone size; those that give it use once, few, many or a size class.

TGTGCCAGCAGCTTAGGCTTACGACGGGCCAACACTGAAGCTTTCTTT,CASSLGLRRANTEAFF,TRBV11-2,TRBJ1-1,NA,NA
TGTGCCAGTTTCCGGGCAGGGGGCTACAATGAGCAGTTCTTC,CASFRAGGYNEQFF,TRBV18,TRBJ2-1,NA,TRBD1
TGTGCCAGCAGCTTAGAGGGCCTAGCGGGGTACACAGATACGCAGTATTTT,CASSLEGLAGYTDTQYF,TRBV11-2,TRBJ2-3,few,TRBD2
TGCAGTGCTAGAGACAGGGCAGGGAGTCACTATGGCTACACCTTC,CSARDRAGSHYGYTF,TRBV20-1,TRBJ1-2,NA,NA
TGTGCCAGCAGCTTGAGGCCAGGGAACTATGGCTACACCTTC,CASSLRPGNYGYTF,TRBV5-5,TRBJ1-2,few,NA
TGTGCCAGCAGAGGAGCGGGCAGCTCCTACAATGAGCAGTACTTC,CASRGAGSSYNEQYF,TRBV4-2,TRBJ2-7,NA,NA
TGCAGTGCTGGGACAGGGGCCAACACAGATACGCAGTATTTT,CSAGTGANTDTQYF,TRBV20-1,TRBJ2-3,NA,TRBD1
TGTGTCTCCGAGGCAGTTGGGCTGTCCAGTATTGTCCAGCCCCAGCATTTT,CVSEAVGLSSIVQPQHF,TRBV28,TRBJ1-5,NA,NA
TGTGCCACCTCCAAGGACATGCTATTAACCGGGGAGCTGTTTTTT,CATSKDMLLTGELFF,TRBV24-1,TRBJ2-2,NA,NA
TGCAGCGTTGATTTTGTGAAGACCCAGTACTTC,CSVDFVKTQYF,TRBV29-1,TRBJ2-5,many,NA
TGCAGTGCTGGTAGCGGGGGGGCCTACAATGAGCAGTACTTC,CSAGSGGAYNEQYF,TRBV20-1,TRBJ2-7,once,TRBD2
TGTGCCAGTATCCCCACTAGCGGGACAGTCGGTGAGCAGTTCTTC,CASIPTSGTVGEQFF,TRBV19,TRBJ2-1,NA,TRBD2
TGTGCCAGCAGCTTAGCTCGCACAGGGATCAACGAGCAGTACTTC,CASSLARTGINEQYF,TRBV7-2,TRBJ2-7,NA,NA
TGTGCCAGCATTTACAGGGGAACTAGCACAGATACGCAGTATTTT,CASIYRGTSTDTQYF,TRBV6-1,TRBJ2-3,NA,TRBD1
TGTGCCAGCAGCTTAGGGGGTATGTCCTACAATGAGCAGTTCTTC,CASSLGGMSYNEQFF,TRBV7-2,TRBJ2-1,many,NA
TGTGCCAGCAGCTACAGGTCCCCTAAGTGGGGGACCCAGTACTTC,CASSYRSPKWGTQYF,TRBV11-2,TRBJ2-5,NA,NA
TGTGCCAGCAGTACTACAGGGGGAGGCACTGAAGCTTTCTTT,CASSTTGGGTEAFF,TRBV25-1,TRBJ1-1,NA,TRBD1
TGTGCCAGCAGTTCTCGACCTCTAGCGGGAGGCGGTACCGGGGAGCTGTTTTTT,CASSSRPLAGGGTGELFF,TRBV12-3/TRBV12-4,TRBJ2-2,NA,TRBD2
TGCAGTGCTGCGCGGGGCGGGAGGGCCAGGAGTGAGCAGTTCTTC,CSAARGGRARSEQFF,TRBV20-1,TRBJ2-1,NA,TRBD2
TGTGCCACCAGCGTAGGCGGGATCCAAGAGACCCAGTACTTC,CATSVGGIQETQYF,TRBV15,TRBJ2-5,few,NA
TGTGCCAGCAGCTTAAGTGGGGGACTCAATGGCTACACCTTC,CASSLSGGLNGYTF,TRBV5-5,TRBJ1-2,NA,NA
TGTGCCAGCAGTGGGACAGGGGCTGATGGCTACACCTTC,CASSGTGADGYTF,TRBV6-6,TRBJ1-2,NA,TRBD1
TGTGCCAGCAGTCACCTAACTAGCACAGATGCGCAGTATTTT,CASSHLTSTDAQYF,TRBV27,TRBJ2-3,NA,NA
TGTGCCACCAGTGATTATCGGGGACGGGGGGAGACCCAGTACTTC,CATSDYRGRGETQYF,TRBV24-1,TRBJ2-5,NA,NA
TGTGCCAGCAGCCAAGATCAGAAGGGCCGGACCGGGGAGCTGTTTTTT,CASSQDQKGRTGELFF,TRBV4-2,TRBJ2-2,NA,NA
TGTGCCAGCAGCAAATGCTCAGGGTTGGGCAATCAGCCCCAGCATTTT,CASSKCSGLGNQPQHF,TRBV21-1,TRBJ1-5,once,NA
TGTGCCAGCATAGCTGGGACAGGGTCCACCGGGGAGCTGTTTTTT,CASIAGTGSTGELFF,TRBV6-1,TRBJ2-2,NA,TRBD1
TGCAGTGCAAACAGAAACCTAGCCAAAAACATTCAGTACTTC,CSANRNLAKNIQYF,TRBV20-1,TRBJ2-4,few,NA
TGTGCCAGCAGCTTGGGCCCCTTTAGGGATTTT,CASSLGPFRDF,TRBV5-6,TRBJ2-3,NA,NA
TGTGCCAGCAGCCCGGACTATCCTGGTGAGCAGTTCTTC,CASSPDYPGEQFF,TRBV5-4,TRBJ2-1,few,NA
TGTGTCAGCAGCTTAGGGGCTTTCTTT,CVSSLGAFF,TRBV7-9,TRBJ1-1,NA,NA
TGTGCCAGCAGCCCAGCGGGGGGTTCCATATGGGGCTACAATGAGCAGTTCTTC,CASSPAGGSIWGYNEQFF,TRBV11-2,TRBJ2-1,NA,TRBD2
TGCGCCAGCAGTGAGGACAGGGGACTGAACACTGAAGCTTTCTTT,CASSEDRGLNTEAFF,TRBV10-2,TRBJ1-1,once,TRBD1
TGCAGTGGTAGTGGGAGTAGGCCCTACGAGCAGTACTTC,CSGSGSRPYEQYF,TRBV20-1,TRBJ2-7,few,NA
TGTGCCAGCAGCTCCCTACAGGGGAGGAATTCACCCCTCCACTTT,CASSSLQGRNSPLHF,TRBV11-2,TRBJ1-6,NA,TRBD1
TGTGCCAGCAGCCTCCGGGACTTCAATCAGCCCCAGCATTTT,CASSLRDFNQPQHF,TRBV5-5,TRBJ1-5,NA,NA
TGTGCCAGCAGTCCGACCGGCGGGAGGTTTACCTACAATGAGCAGTTCTTC,CASSPTGGRFTYNEQFF,TRBV28,TRBJ2-1,NA,TRBD2
TGCAGCCCCCCAGCGAGGGAATCCTACGAGCAGTACTTC,CSPPARESYEQYF,TRBV29-1,TRBJ2-7,NA,NA
TGTGTCAGCAGCAAACCGAGGGGATATGGCTACACCTTC,CVSSKPRGYGYTF,TRBV21-1,TRBJ1-2,once,NA
TGCAGCGTTGATTGCGGTCCTGGGGCCAACGTCCTGACTTTC,CSVDCGPGANVLTF,TRBV29-1,TRBJ2-6,NA,NA
TGTGCCAGCAGCCTAGGGGAGGGCTATGGCTACACCTTC,CASSLGEGYGYTF,TRBV12-3/TRBV12-4,TRBJ1-2,many,NA
TGTGCCAGTTCTGGGTACACCTTACATAATTCACCCCTCCACTTT,CASSGYTLHNSPLHF,TRBV28,TRBJ1-6,few,NA
TGCAGTGCTAGAGATCCCGCCGCCAAGAACACAGATACGCAGTATTTT,CSARDPAAKNTDTQYF,TRBV20-1,TRBJ2-3,few,NA